Shown below are 12 T cell receptor beta chains from a single sample sequenced in a study of neurological immune-mediated disorders. TCRdb recomputed calls from the 5' RACE reads with MiXCR, one row per CDR3 protein. Of some 22,000 distinct CDR3 sequences listed, around 16% are singletons. Sequenced: CD8+ T cells from blood. The receptors derive from a woman under 30 with multiple sclerosis.

This clonotype was seen a few times. V gene TRBV3-1 combines with J gene TRBJ2-3; 9 positions agree with TRBD2. There are 17 residues in the CDR3. CDR1 is LGHDT, CDR2 YNNKEL, per germline (reference sequence). Trimming cost V 0 bases and J 3 bases; bases outside gene matches: 7. Here the CDR3 DNA reads TGTGCCAGCAGCCAAGATCTGACTAGCGGTTGGACAGATACGCAGTATTTT. Its protein is CASSQDLTSGWTDTQYF.

This clonotype came up a few times. At one of its ends the junction is not consistent with the germline gene, which may arise from a read error. The V and J genes are TRBV7-7 and TRBJ2-2; D gene ambiguous. This CDR3 comprises 16 residues. Germline CDR1 reads SSHAT; CDR2 reads FNYEAQ (reference sequence). The CDR3: CASSLSFSPNTGELFF. For the CDR3, the DNA is TGTGCTAGCAGCTTGTCTTTTAGCCCGAACACCGGGGAGCTGTTTTTT.

This clonotype occurred many times. This chain joins TRBV5-1 and TRBJ2-1; 7 bases align to TRBD1. Looked up from germline, CDR1 is SGHRS and CDR2 is YFSETQ. The CDR3 has 15 amino acids. Unmatched junction bases numbered 10, after V lost 2 bases and J lost 8 bases. The DNA of the CDR3 is TGCGCCAGCAGCTTTTTGGACAGGAGGACCTATGAGCAGTTCTTC. This translates into CASSFLDRRTYEQFF.

This clonotype was observed at least ten times. This chain's CDR3 is CASSFGLAGTGELFF. The DNA of the CDR3 is TGTGCCAGCAGTTTTGGACTAGCGGGAACCGGGGAGCTGTTTTTT. J is TRBJ2-2 and V is TRBV27; 12 bases align to TRBD2. The V segment lost 3 bases and the J segment 5 bases; nucleotides outside the gene matches: 1. Germline CDR1 MNHEY, CDR2 SMNVEV (reference sequence). This CDR3 region has 15 residues.

This clonotype was counted many times. V and J are TRBV20-1 and TRBJ1-2, with D possibly being TRBD1 (5 bases). V was trimmed by 1 base and J by 6 bases, leaving 12 bases between them. The V gene's germline CDR1 is DFQATT and CDR2 SNEGSKA (reference sequence). The CDR3 has 13 amino acids. CDR3 sequence: CSARVGGRDGYTF. The DNA of the CDR3 is TGCAGTGCTAGAGTTGGGGGAAGAGATGGCTACACCTTC.

This clonotype was counted at least ten times. This rearrangement joins TRBV6-5 to TRBJ1-2; no clear D gene. The germline V gene encodes CDR1 MNHEY and CDR2 SVGAGI. The CDR3 covers 13 residues. Deletions cut 6 bases from V and 6 bases from J, with 14 bases between. In nucleotides, the CDR3 is TGTGCCAGCAGGGGATCCGCAGGCGATGGCTACACCTTC. This translates into CASRGSAGDGYTF.

In this sample, this clonotype turned up many times. This sequence joins TRBV12-3 or TRBV12-4 and TRBJ2-1; D gene unclear. This CDR3 spans 12 amino acids. V was trimmed by 3 bases and J by 3 bases, leaving 3 bases between them. The CDR3 protein is CASSFLYNEQFF. Written as DNA, the CDR3 is TGTGCCAGCAGTTTTCTCTACAATGAGCAGTTCTTC.

Many counts were recorded for this clonotype. The J gene is TRBJ2-5, the V gene TRBV29-1, with 8 bases matching TRBD2. Looked up from germline, CDR1 is SQVTM and CDR2 is ANQGSEA. J was trimmed by 3 bases and V by 1 base; bases with no gene match: 16. The CDR3 sequence is 18 residues long. CDR3 coding DNA: TGCAGCGTTGAAGCAAGGGTTCTCTCCGGGACTAGAAAAGAGACCCAGTACTTC. It specifies CSVEARVLSGTRKETQYF.

This clonotype was recorded at least ten times. This chain connects TRBV6-2 or TRBV6-3 to TRBJ1-1; D not certain. The CDR3 runs to 15 residues. The germline CDR1 and CDR2 sequences are MNHEY and SVGEGT. V lost 0 bases and J lost 3, with 11 bases in between. Written as DNA, the CDR3 is TGTGCCAGCAGTTACTCGAATTCCCGGGACACTGAAGCTTTCTTT. This translates into CASSYSNSRDTEAFF.

This clonotype has ten or more counts. Written as DNA, the CDR3 is TGTGCCAGCAGCTTTGGGCTGGGGACTGAAGCTTTCTTT. It is translated as CASSFGLGTEAFF. The chain has TRBV13 and TRBJ1-1; D is unclear. Germline values: CDR1 PRHDT, CDR2 FYEKMQ (reference sequence). This CDR3 is 13 amino acids long. V lost 3 bases to trimming and J lost 5 bases, with 10 bases between them.

This clonotype was observed many times. The gene calls are TRBV12-3 or TRBV12-4 and TRBJ2-1, with a weak D call TRBD1 (5 bases). Trimming removed 5 bases at V and 2 bases at J, with 22 bases between. This CDR3 contains 18 residues. The DNA of the CDR3 is TGTGCCAGCAGTCCGAGCTGGGCACTCCCAGGGACCTACAATGAGCAGTTCTTC. Its translation is CASSPSWALPGTYNEQFF.

There are many counts of this clonotype. The J gene is TRBJ2-1, the V gene TRBV5-1; 13 bases map to TRBD2. The CDR3 spans 15 residues. Germline assignment: CDR1 SGHRS and CDR2 YFSETQ. The ends lost 4 bases at V and 5 bases at J; junction bases unmatched: 3. CDR3 residues: CASSTGTSGNNEQFF. CDR3 in DNA: TGCGCCAGCAGCACCGGGACTAGCGGGAACAATGAGCAGTTCTTC.